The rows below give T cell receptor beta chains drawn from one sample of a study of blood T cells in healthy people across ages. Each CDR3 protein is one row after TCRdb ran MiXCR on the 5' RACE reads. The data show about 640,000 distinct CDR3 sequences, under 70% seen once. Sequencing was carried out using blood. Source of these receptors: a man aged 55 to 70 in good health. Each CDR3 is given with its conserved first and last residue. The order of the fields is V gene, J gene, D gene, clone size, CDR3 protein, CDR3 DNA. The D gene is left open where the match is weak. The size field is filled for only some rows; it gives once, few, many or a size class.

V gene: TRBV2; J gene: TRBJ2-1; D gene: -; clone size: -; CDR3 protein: CASTQGISYNEQFF; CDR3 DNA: TGTGCCAGCACCCAAGGGATTTCCTACAATGAGCAGTTCTTC
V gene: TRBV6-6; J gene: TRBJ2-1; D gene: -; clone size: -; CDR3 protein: CASSPAGGRYEQFF; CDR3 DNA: TGTGCCAGCAGTCCGGCGGGCGGGCGCTACGAGCAGTTCTTC
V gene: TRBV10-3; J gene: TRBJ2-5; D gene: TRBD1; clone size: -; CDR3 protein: CAISLGQGGVEQYF; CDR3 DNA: TGTGCCATCAGCCTCGGACAGGGGGGGGTGGAGCAGTACTTC
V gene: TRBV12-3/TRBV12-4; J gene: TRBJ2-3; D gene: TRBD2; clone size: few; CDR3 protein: CASNRGGGGAKSTDTQYF; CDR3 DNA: TGTGCCAGCAACCGTGGGGGCGGGGGGGCCAAGAGCACAGATACGCAGTATTTT
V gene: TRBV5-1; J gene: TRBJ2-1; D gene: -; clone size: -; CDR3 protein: CASSLRSNEQFF; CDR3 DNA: TGCGCCAGCAGCTTGCGATCCAATGAGCAGTTCTTC
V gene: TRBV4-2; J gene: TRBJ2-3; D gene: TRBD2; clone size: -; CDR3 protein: CASSQDLSGGLGDTQYF; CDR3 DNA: TGTGCCAGCAGCCAAGACCTTAGCGGGGGCCTAGGAGATACGCAGTATTTT
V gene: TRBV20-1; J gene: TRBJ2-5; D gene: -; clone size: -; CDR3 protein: CSASRDSGAGTQYF; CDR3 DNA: TGCAGTGCTAGTCGGGACTCCGGAGCCGGGACCCAGTACTTC
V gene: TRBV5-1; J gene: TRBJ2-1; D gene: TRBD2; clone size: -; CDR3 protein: CASSLAYGGGALDGQFF; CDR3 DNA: TGCGCCAGCAGCTTGGCCTACGGCGGGGGGGCCTTGGATGGGCAGTTCTTC
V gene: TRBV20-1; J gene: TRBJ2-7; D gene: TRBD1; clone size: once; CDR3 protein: CSARASDRGPGEQYF; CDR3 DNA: TGCAGTGCTAGAGCGAGCGACAGGGGCCCCGGCGAGCAGTACTTC
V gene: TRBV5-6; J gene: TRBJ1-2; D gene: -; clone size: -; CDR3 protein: CASTGGQGPGYTF; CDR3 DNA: TGTGCCAGCACCGGGGGGCAGGGCCCCGGCTACACCTTC
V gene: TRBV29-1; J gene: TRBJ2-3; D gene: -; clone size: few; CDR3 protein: CSVNTGTLSTDTQYF; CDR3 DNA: TGCAGCGTTAACACAGGGACCCTCAGCACAGATACGCAGTATTTT
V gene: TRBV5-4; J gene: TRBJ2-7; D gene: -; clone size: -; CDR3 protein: CASSVQYSYEQYF; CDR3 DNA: TGTGCCAGCAGCGTACAGTACTCCTACGAGCAGTACTTC